The rows below give T cell receptor beta chains drawn from one sample of a study of brain T cells in children with intractable seizures. Measured with immunoSEQ multiplex PCR; TCRdb has only the in-frame clones, and not every one. The sample carries 70,000 to 85,000 clones, around nine tenths recorded once. Sequences were derived from peripheral blood, sampled at surgery. The receptors shown here come from a girl aged 2 to 10 with Rasmussen encephalitis and intractable seizures. CDR3s include the opening cysteine and the closing phenylalanine or tryptophan. D genes are given only for firm matches. Size is omitted from some rows. Given values are once, few, many or a class for expanded clones.

clone size	V gene	J gene	D gene	CDR3 protein	CDR3 DNA
NA	TRBV6-2/TRBV6-3	TRBJ1-1	TRBD1	CASSGQGFGEAFF	TGTGCCAGCAGTGGACAGGGTTTCGGGGAAGCTTTCTTT
NA	TRBV27	TRBJ2-7	NA	CASRSSGLYEQYF	TGTGCCAGCAGGTCATCGGGACTCTACGAGCAGTACTTC
once	TRBV28	TRBJ2-3	NA	CASSPIQKGGTDTQYF	TGTGCCAGCAGTCCGATACAAAAAGGAGGAACAGATACGCAGTATTTT
NA	TRBV18	TRBJ1-4	NA	CASSRRGTDEKLFF	TGTGCCAGCTCACGTCGGGGGACGGATGAAAAACTGTTTTTT
NA	TRBV30	TRBJ1-1	NA	CARLGCDFF	TGTGCCAGGCTTGGTTGTGATTTCTTT
NA	TRBV11-3	TRBJ2-3	NA	CASSLGRGDTQYF	TGTGCCAGCAGCTTAGGTCGGGGAGATACGCAGTATTTT
NA	TRBV5-4	TRBJ2-2	NA	CASRIVGRVYTGELFF	TGTGCCAGCAGGATTGTCGGTCGTGTGTACACCGGGGAGCTGTTTTTT
NA	TRBV7-9	TRBJ1-5	NA	CASSVSNQPQHF	TGTGCCAGCAGCGTTAGCAATCAGCCCCAGCATTTT
NA	TRBV5-4	TRBJ1-4	NA	CASSLQDGGEKLFF	TGTGCCAGCAGCTTACAGGACGGAGGTGAAAAACTGTTTTTT
NA	TRBV7-9	TRBJ1-2	TRBD1	CASSVGQGYGYTF	TGTGCCAGCAGCGTGGGACAGGGCTATGGCTACACCTTC
NA	TRBV2	TRBJ2-7	TRBD1	CASSRRRDRGSYEQYF	TGTGCCAGCAGTAGACGTAGGGACAGGGGGTCCTACGAGCAGTACTTC
NA	TRBV11-2	TRBJ2-3	NA	CASSTRGTDTQYF	TGTGCCAGCAGCACCAGGGGCACAGATACGCAGTATTTT
NA	TRBV7-7	TRBJ2-1	TRBD2	CASSSAGARNEQFF	TGTGCCAGCAGCTCAGCGGGGGCGCGGAATGAGCAGTTCTTC
once	TRBV4-1	TRBJ1-5	NA	CASSQVGRGKGNQPQHF	TGCGCCAGCAGCCAAGTTGGGCGCGGAAAAGGCAATCAGCCCCAGCATTTT
NA	TRBV28	TRBJ1-3	TRBD1	CASRPGTGDLSGNTIYF	TGTGCCAGCAGACCTGGGACAGGGGATCTCTCTGGAAACACCATATATTTT
NA	TRBV6-1	TRBJ2-5	TRBD2	CASSEAWTSGGVQETQYF	TGTGCCAGCAGTGAAGCCTGGACTAGCGGGGGAGTCCAAGAGACCCAGTACTTC
NA	TRBV27	TRBJ1-1	NA	CASSPGTVAEAFF	TGTGCCAGCAGTCCCGGGACGGTAGCTGAAGCTTTCTTT
NA	TRBV11-3	TRBJ2-7	NA	CASSRSQGFYEQYF	TGTGCCAGCAGCCGATCACAGGGTTTCTACGAGCAGTACTTC
NA	TRBV6-6	TRBJ1-5	NA	CASSYVAQPQHF	TGTGCCAGCAGTTACGTGGCTCAGCCCCAGCATTTT
NA	TRBV5-4	TRBJ1-1	NA	CASSLGSSKMNTEAFF	TGTGCCAGCAGCTTAGGGAGTTCCAAAATGAACACTGAAGCTTTCTTT
once	TRBV9	TRBJ1-5	NA	CASSEGRSNQPQHF	TGTGCCAGCAGCGAGGGGAGGAGCAATCAGCCCCAGCATTTT
NA	TRBV29-1	TRBJ2-5	NA	CSVTPRNFQETQYF	TGCAGCGTTACGCCCAGAAACTTCCAAGAGACCCAGTACTTC
once	TRBV25-1	TRBJ2-2	NA	CASSERSTGELFF	TGTGCCAGCAGTGAAAGATCTACCGGGGAGCTGTTTTTT
NA	TRBV13	TRBJ2-3	NA	CASSRGGGFLPTDTQYF	TGTGCCAGCAGCCGCGGGGGCGGCTTTCTTCCGACAGATACGCAGTATTTT
NA	TRBV7-9	TRBJ2-1	TRBD1	CASSPTSGTGRNEQFF	TGTGCCAGCAGCCCCACTTCCGGGACAGGTAGGAATGAGCAGTTCTTC
NA	TRBV19	TRBJ1-1	NA	CASFPRGNTEAFF	TGTGCCAGTTTCCCGCGGGGTAACACTGAAGCTTTCTTT
NA	TRBV6-5	TRBJ1-5	TRBD1	CASSRQGNQPQHF	TGTGCCAGCAGCCGACAGGGGAATCAGCCCCAGCATTTT
NA	TRBV2	TRBJ2-7	NA	CASSGRGEQYF	TGTGCCAGCAGCGGCCGGGGCGAGCAGTACTTC
NA	TRBV19	TRBJ1-4	NA	CASSSGGRGLFF	TGTGCCAGTAGTAGTGGGGGGAGAGGACTGTTTTTT
NA	TRBV29-1	TRBJ2-7	NA	CSVVTGIYEQYF	TGCAGCGTTGTTACAGGGATCTACGAGCAGTACTTC
NA	TRBV11-3	TRBJ2-1	NA	CASSSPGPGRHNEQFF	TGTGCCAGCAGCTCTCCGGGCCCTGGACGGCACAATGAGCAGTTCTTC
NA	TRBV11-2	TRBJ1-1	NA	CASSIHGMNTEAFF	TGTGCCAGCAGTATTCACGGCATGAACACTGAAGCTTTCTTT
NA	TRBV11-3	TRBJ1-1	TRBD1	CASSYAPGTGTMMNTEAFF	TGTGCCAGCAGCTACGCCCCCGGGACAGGGACGATGATGAACACTGAAGCTTTCTTT
NA	TRBV27	TRBJ1-2	TRBD1	CASMPGQGLLANYGYTF	TGTGCCAGCATGCCGGGACAGGGACTACTAGCTAACTATGGCTACACCTTC
NA	TRBV20-1	TRBJ2-5	NA	CSASSEAGETQYF	TGCAGTGCTAGTTCGGAGGCCGGGGAGACCCAGTACTTC